Sequencing of this TCR beta chain was carried out in a study of blood T cell repertoires in COVID-19. Across the whole study: Italy, Spain and the United States were the sources of the convalescent and acute COVID-19 samples. The cDNA or gDNA used as material had been derived from T cells, B-cell-depleted T cells, or PBMCs.

Original data processing: Scientists estimated how many nucleated cells there were by amplifying reference gene primers. Sequenced by immunoSEQ multiplex PCR; TCRdb stores in-frame clones only, minus some. V, J and clone size reflect that table, while D and trimming were determined from the DNA. Of approximately 380,000 clones listed, roughly 85% were seen once; the top ten hold 3.6%. This clone was seen more than once but under ten times. This CDR3 has 14 residues. Trimming took 5 bases from V and 5 from J, leaving 15 bases between them. The germline gives CDR1 SGHAT, CDR2 FQNNGV. Sequenced: peripheral blood. V usage is TRBV11-2 and J usage is TRBJ1-1; a possible D gene is TRBD1 (5 bases). This receptor was taken from a woman between 18 and 30 years old with acute or convalescent COVID-19. For the CDR3, the DNA is TGTGCCAGCAGCGCTCAGGGTGAGAAGACTGAAGCTTTCTTT. Translated, it gives CASSAQGEKTEAFF.